This T cell receptor (beta chain) was sequenced during a study of T cells expressing NK-cell markers. Study context: Sorted CD3+CD56+NKG2C+, CD3+CD56+NKG2C- and CD3+CD56-NKG2C+ T-cell subsets were beta-chain profiled. General study results and limits: Dominant NKG2C+ clonotypes were found to form roughly 1.0-7.5% of CD8+ T cells in more than five donors. Certain NKG2C+ T cell clones were expanded, and their HCMV specificity remained unclear.

Comments on this clonotype: Its antigen remains unknown.

Beta-chain TCR cDNA was generated via 5'RACE template switching with UMIs. One entry per CDR3 protein, without DNA, is what TCRdb gives after re-calling the 5' RACE reads. The sample data list fewer than 550,000 distinct CDR3 sequences. CDR1 and CDR2 from the germline V gene are KGHSH and LQKENI. The CDR3 spans 15 residues. The source material was blood T cells: a sorted CD56 or NKG2C T cell subset, CD4+ or CD8+ T cells, or bulk PBMC T cells (not recorded which). The receptor comes from a woman between 45 and 65 years old in good health. This chain uses TRBV18 with TRBJ2-3; lacking DNA, the TRBD1 call made by TCRdb goes unchecked. The CDR3 protein is CASSPVHGATDTQYF.